The 15 T cell receptor beta chains below were found in one sample sequenced in a study of CD8+ T cells in alopecia areata. It was cDNA, reverse transcribed from extracted RNA, that served as the sequencing template. Sequencing used immunoSEQ multiplex PCR; TCRdb keeps in-frame clones, though not all of them. The table records roughly 220,000 clones, approximately 72% of them present only once. Treatment specified: oral pan-JAK inhibitor, 5-10 mg twice daily. Here the sequenced sample was CD4+ T cells sorted from blood, taken at approximately week 42, from a patient treated with tofacitinib. Every receptor here comes from a human donor with alopecia areata.

The gene calls are TRBV6-1 and TRBJ2-7; D is ambiguous. Trimming cost V 2 bases and J 0 bases, with 11 bases left between them. This CDR3 contains 15 residues. Germline V gene data show CDR1 as MNHNS and CDR2 as SASEGT. Here the CDR3 reads CASSESVQVSYEQYF. As DNA, the CDR3 is TGTGCCAGCAGTGAAAGTGTTCAGGTCTCCTACGAGCAGTACTTC.

This clone was recorded a few times. The V and J genes are TRBV15 and TRBJ1-5; D might be TRBD1 (5 bases). V was cut by 2 bases and J by 5 bases, with 16 bases left in between. The length of the CDR3 is 16 residues. Germline V gene lookup returns CDR1 LNHNV and CDR2 YYDKDF (reference sequence). The CDR3 region is CATSRNPRTGDQPQHF. CDR3 DNA: TGTGCCACCAGCAGAAACCCTAGGACGGGGGATCAGCCCCAGCATTTT. The full variable domain, its missing parts supplied by reference TRBV15 and TRBJ1-5, is DAMVIQNPRYQVTQFGKPVTLSCSQTLNHNVMYWYQQKSSQAPKLLFHYYDKDFNNEADTPDNFQSRRPNTSFCFLDIRSPGLGDTAMYLCATSRNPRTGDQPQHFGDGTRLSIL.

CDR3 nucleotide sequence: TGTGCCAGCAGTGTCGAGCGGGGCGCCTGGAATGAGCAGTTCTTC. This sequence encodes CASSVERGAWNEQFF. The chain combines TRBV6-5 with TRBJ2-1, with TRBD2 matching over 7 bases. V shed 5 bases and J 7 bases; nucleotides not matched to a gene: 11. The CDR3 consists of 15 residues. Germline V gene data show CDR1 as MNHEY and CDR2 as SVGAGI.

This chain connects TRBV6-5 to TRBJ1-5; D not certain. This CDR3 spans 12 amino acids. The V end was cut by 5 bases, the J end by 3 bases, with 5 bases between. Germline lookup yields CDR1 MNHEY and CDR2 SVGAGI. The CDR3 sequence: CASSDANQPQHF. CDR3 DNA: TGTGCCAGCAGTGACGCCAATCAGCCCCAGCATTTT.

The J gene is TRBJ1-1, the V gene TRBV30, with TRBD1 matching 9 bases. In germline, CDR1 is GTSNPN, CDR2 SVGIG (reference sequence). J gave up 7 bases and V 1 base, and 4 bases lay outside the gene matches. The CDR3 runs 13 residues. In DNA, the CDR3 is TGTGCCTGGAGTGGAGGGACAGGGCGTGAAGCTTTCTTT. Residues: CAWSGGTGREAFF.

A few counts support this clone. The CDR3 protein is CAISEGSSYEQYF. The CDR3 DNA sequence: TGTGCCATCAGTGAGGGCAGCTCCTACGAGCAGTACTTC. This chain links TRBV10-3 with TRBJ2-7; D gene uncertain. The CDR3 consists of 13 residues. Trimming shortened V by 2 bases and J by 0 bases, and 5 bases separated the two germline ends. Germline V gene data show CDR1 as ENHRY and CDR2 as SYGVKD.

The chain joins TRBV2 to TRBJ2-2, with D uncertain. The V and J ends lost 4 bases and 7 bases respectively, with 16 bases between them. Germline values: CDR1 SNHLY, CDR2 FYNNEI. The CDR3 is 15 amino acids. CDR3 amino acids: CASSVESPSGGELFF. The CDR3 DNA follows: TGTGCCAGCAGTGTTGAGAGCCCTAGTGGCGGGGAGCTGTTTTTT.

V gene TRBV7-2 combines with J gene TRBJ1-2; 7 bases map to TRBD1. CDR1 is SGHTA, CDR2 FQGNSA, per germline. With V trimmed by 8 bases and J by 6 bases, 9 bases remained unmatched. This CDR3 contains 13 residues. The CDR3 spells CASDETGRDGYTF. The CDR3 DNA reads as TGTGCCAGCGACGAGACAGGGAGGGATGGCTACACCTTC.

This clone was detected many times. This sequence joins TRBV5-5 and TRBJ2-3; 10 bases align to TRBD1. CDR1 is SGHKS and CDR2 is YYEKEE in the germline V gene (reference sequence). The CDR3 runs 14 residues. V shed 4 bases, J shed 4 bases, and the junction held 3 bases outside the gene matches. DNA for the CDR3: TGTGCCAGCAGCCGACAGGGGGCGGCAGATACGCAGTATTTT. The encoded protein is CASSRQGAADTQYF.

CDR3 region: CAISEDRVSPLHF. The CDR3, as DNA: TGTGCCATCAGTGAGGACAGGGTTTCACCCCTCCACTTT. This chain uses TRBV10-3 with TRBJ1-6; the match to TRBD1 covers 7 bases. The CDR3 runs 13 residues. Looked up from germline, CDR1 is ENHRY and CDR2 is SYGVKD. The junction had 1 base not matched to a gene; V was cut back by 2 bases and J by 9 bases.

The CDR3: CASSSGSSVGEQFF. The CDR3 DNA reads as TGTGCCAGCAGCAGCGGGTCCAGCGTCGGGGAGCAGTTCTTC. The chain links TRBV9 to TRBJ2-1; D is perhaps TRBD2 (6 bases). Germline CDR1 SGDLS, CDR2 YYNGEE. The CDR3 runs to 14 residues. Trimming shortened V by 4 bases and J by 10 bases, and 18 bases separated the two germline ends.

V and J are TRBV2 and TRBJ1-5; no clear D. The CDR3 has 13 amino acids. CDR1 SNHLY and CDR2 FYNNEI come from the germline V gene. Trimming took off 6 bases at V and 0 bases at J, with 6 bases between the two ends. CDR3 protein: CASRVNSNQPQHF. Written as DNA, the CDR3 is TGTGCCAGCAGGGTTAATAGCAATCAGCCCCAGCATTTT.

The chain joins TRBV30 to TRBJ2-1; D gene unclear. Germline assignment: CDR1 GTSNPN and CDR2 SVGIG (reference sequence). Trimming took 0 bases from V and 5 from J, leaving 5 bases between them. This CDR3 is built from 12 residues. The DNA of the CDR3 is TGTGCCTGGAGTGTTACCCACAATGAGCAGTTCTTC. It yields the protein CAWSVTHNEQFF.

The genes are TRBV4-3 and TRBJ2-5; D assignment may be TRBD1 or TRBD2 (5 bases each). The V end lost 0 bases, the J end lost 4 bases, and 15 bases lay between the germline ends. CDR3 length: 16 amino acids. Looked up from germline, CDR1 is LGHNA and CDR2 is YSLEER. The CDR3, as DNA: TGCGCCAGCAGCCAAGATTCGGGGCCAAGCAGAGAGACCCAGTACTTC. It yields the protein CASSQDSGPSRETQYF.

The chain carries TRBV11-2 and TRBJ2-4; D ambiguous. The CDR3 sequence is 12 residues long. CDR1 and CDR2 (germline): SGHAT, FQNNGV. V shed 1 base and J shed 12 bases, with 10 bases lying between them. CDR3 in DNA: TGTGCCAGCAGCTTAGTGTCGAACCCTCAGTACTTC. Translation: CASSLVSNPQYF. The full variable domain, completed using reference TRBV11-2 and TRBJ2-4, is EAGVAQSPRYKIIEKRQSVAFWCNPISGHATLYWYQQILGQGPKLLIQFQNNGVVDDSQLPKDRFSAERLKGVDSTLKIQPAKLEDSAVYLCASSLVSNPQYFGAGTRLSVL.